This is a list of T cell receptor beta chains from one sample in a study of T cell changes during pregnancy in multiple sclerosis. The repertoire was sequenced with immunoSEQ multiplex PCR; TCRdb's copy has only in-frame clones and lacks some. Among roughly 120,000 clones listed, about 90% were seen once. The input for sequencing was peripheral blood, taken in the third trimester of pregnancy. The receptors shown here come from a female donor with multiple sclerosis, enrolled in a pregnancy study. CDR3s include the opening cysteine and the closing phenylalanine or tryptophan. The D gene is left open where the match is weak. The size of a clone is reported for some rows only, either as once, few or many, or as a class for expanded clones.

V: TRBV19
J: TRBJ1-5
D: -
size: few
DNA: TGTGCCAGTAGTGCCAGAAATAGCAATCAGCCCCAGCATTTT
CDR3: CASSARNSNQPQHF

V: TRBV5-6
J: TRBJ2-5
D: -
size: -
DNA: TGTGCCAGCAGCTTGTACACAGGGTCGGGGGAGACCCAGTACTTC
CDR3: CASSLYTGSGETQYF

V: TRBV5-1
J: TRBJ2-7
D: TRBD1
size: -
DNA: TGCGCCAGCAGCTCGGGACAGATCTCCTACGAGCAGTACTTC
CDR3: CASSSGQISYEQYF

V: TRBV13
J: TRBJ2-7
D: TRBD1
size: -
DNA: TGTGCCAGCAGCTTGGACAGGGGGTTCTCCTACGAGCAGTACTTC
CDR3: CASSLDRGFSYEQYF

V: TRBV2
J: TRBJ1-2
D: TRBD1
size: few
DNA: TGTGCCAGCACCTGGGACAGGGGTGGCTACACCTTC
CDR3: CASTWDRGGYTF

V: TRBV2
J: TRBJ1-4
D: TRBD1
size: -
DNA: TGTGCCAGCAACATATTGGGACAGGAGAATGAAAAACTGTTTTTT
CDR3: CASNILGQENEKLFF

V: TRBV19
J: TRBJ1-2
D: TRBD1
size: -
DNA: TGTGCCAGTAGTATCTCCGCGACAGGGACCGATTTACACTTC
CDR3: CASSISATGTDLHF

V: TRBV30
J: TRBJ2-2
D: TRBD2
size: -
DNA: TGTGCCGGAGAAAGGGGACTAGACTCCCCCGGGGAGCTGTTTTTT
CDR3: CAGERGLDSPGELFF

V: TRBV25-1
J: TRBJ2-3
D: -
size: -
DNA: TGTGCCAGCAGTTCCCGCAGAGGGGCAGGGCAGGGGCGCGCGCAGTATTTT
CDR3: CASSSRRGAGQGRAQYF

V: TRBV5-4
J: TRBJ2-1
D: TRBD1
size: -
DNA: TGTGCCAGCGCTCCGGGACAGGGGGGAGTATACAATGAGCAGTTCTTC
CDR3: CASAPGQGGVYNEQFF

V: TRBV9
J: TRBJ2-2
D: -
size: once
DNA: TGTGCCAGCAGCGTACAGGTACAGGCGAACACCGGGGAGCTGTTTTTT
CDR3: CASSVQVQANTGELFF

V: TRBV2
J: TRBJ2-2
D: TRBD1
size: few
DNA: TGTGCCAGCAGTTGGACAGGTTCGAACACCGGGGAGCTGTTTTTT
CDR3: CASSWTGSNTGELFF

V: TRBV5-8
J: TRBJ2-3
D: TRBD2
size: -
DNA: TGTGCCAGCAGCCCCCCTGGCGGGAGCTTGACAGATACGCAGTATTTT
CDR3: CASSPPGGSLTDTQYF

V: TRBV5-1
J: TRBJ2-5
D: TRBD2
size: -
DNA: TGCGCCAGCAGCCAATCACGGACTAGCGGGCAAGAGACCCAGTACTTC
CDR3: CASSQSRTSGQETQYF

V: TRBV9
J: TRBJ2-3
D: TRBD2
size: -
DNA: TGTGCCAGCAGCGCTGCGAGGCTAGCGGGAGGGGCAGATACGCAGTATTTT
CDR3: CASSAARLAGGADTQYF

V: TRBV9
J: TRBJ1-1
D: -
size: -
DNA: TGTGCCAGCAGCGTCAACCACAGGGTTAACACTGAAGCTTTCTTT
CDR3: CASSVNHRVNTEAFF